This entry describes one TCR beta chain. Its antigen is as yet unknown. The data belong to a study of tumor and adjacent non-tumor tissue in lung cancer. CDR1 is SQVTM and CDR2 is ANQGSEA in the germline V gene. Trimming removed 7 bases at V and 0 bases at J, with 7 bases between. The CDR3 totals 11 residues. This sample's RNA came from whole unsorted tissue. The normal lung tissue was taken more than 3 cm from the tumor edge. Study findings and constraints: Top 100 clones took a larger repertoire share in normal lung.

Three rounds of nested PCR, following a modified ARM-PCR protocol, produced the TCRbeta library. Each CDR3 protein is one row after TCRdb ran MiXCR on the multiplex PCR reads. Of some 95,000 distinct CDR3 sequences listed, 80% are singletons. The chain has TRBV29-1 and TRBJ2-7, with D hard to call. This receptor was taken from a man aged 60-69 years with small cell lung cancer. Sequenced input: distant non-tumor lung tissue. Written as DNA, the CDR3 is TGCAGCGCCGACGCCTCCTACGAGCAGTACTTC. Its translation is CSADASYEQYF.